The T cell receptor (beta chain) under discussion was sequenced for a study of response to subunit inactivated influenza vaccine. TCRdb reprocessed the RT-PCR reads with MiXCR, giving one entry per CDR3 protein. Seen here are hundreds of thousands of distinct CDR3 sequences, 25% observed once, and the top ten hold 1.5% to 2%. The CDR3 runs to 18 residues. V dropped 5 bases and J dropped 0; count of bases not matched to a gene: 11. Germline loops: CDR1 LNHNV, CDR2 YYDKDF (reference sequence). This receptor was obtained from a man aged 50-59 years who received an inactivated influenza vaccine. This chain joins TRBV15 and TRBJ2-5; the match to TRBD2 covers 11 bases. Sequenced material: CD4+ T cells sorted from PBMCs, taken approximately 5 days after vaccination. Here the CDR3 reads CATSVKTGTSGYQETQYF. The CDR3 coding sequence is TGTGCCACCAGCGTTAAAACGGGGACTAGCGGTTACCAAGAGACCCAGTACTTC.